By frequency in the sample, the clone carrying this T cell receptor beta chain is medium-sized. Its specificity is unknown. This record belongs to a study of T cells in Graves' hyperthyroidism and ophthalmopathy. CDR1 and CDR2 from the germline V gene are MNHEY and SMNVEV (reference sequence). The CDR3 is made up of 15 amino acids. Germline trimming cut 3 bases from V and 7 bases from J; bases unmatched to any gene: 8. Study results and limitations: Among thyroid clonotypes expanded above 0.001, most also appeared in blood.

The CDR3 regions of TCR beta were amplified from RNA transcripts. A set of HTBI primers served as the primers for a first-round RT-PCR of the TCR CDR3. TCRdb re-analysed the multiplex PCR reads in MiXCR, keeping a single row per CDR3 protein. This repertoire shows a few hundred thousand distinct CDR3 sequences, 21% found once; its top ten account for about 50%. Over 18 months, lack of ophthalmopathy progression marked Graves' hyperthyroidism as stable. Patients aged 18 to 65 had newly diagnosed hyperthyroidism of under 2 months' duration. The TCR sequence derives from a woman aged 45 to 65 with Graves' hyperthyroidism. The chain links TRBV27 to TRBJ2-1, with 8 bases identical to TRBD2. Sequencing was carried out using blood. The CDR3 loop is CASSFGGGAKNEQFF. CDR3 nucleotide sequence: TGTGCCAGCAGTTTCGGGGGGGGGGCCAAAAATGAGCAGTTCTTC.